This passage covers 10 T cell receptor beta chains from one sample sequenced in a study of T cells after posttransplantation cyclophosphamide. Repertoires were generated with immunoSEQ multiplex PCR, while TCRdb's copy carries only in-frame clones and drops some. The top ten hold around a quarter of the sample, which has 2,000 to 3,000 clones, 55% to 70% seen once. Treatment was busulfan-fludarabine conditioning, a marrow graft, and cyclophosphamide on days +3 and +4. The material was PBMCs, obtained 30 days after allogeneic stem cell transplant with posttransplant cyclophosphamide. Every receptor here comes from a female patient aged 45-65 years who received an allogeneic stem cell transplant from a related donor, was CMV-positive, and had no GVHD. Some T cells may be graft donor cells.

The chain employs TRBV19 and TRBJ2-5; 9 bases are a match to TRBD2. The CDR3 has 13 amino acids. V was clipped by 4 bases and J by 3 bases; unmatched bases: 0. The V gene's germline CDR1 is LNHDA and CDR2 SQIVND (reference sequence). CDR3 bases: TGTGCCAGTAGTACTAGCGGGAAAGAGACCCAGTACTTC. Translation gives CASSTSGKETQYF.

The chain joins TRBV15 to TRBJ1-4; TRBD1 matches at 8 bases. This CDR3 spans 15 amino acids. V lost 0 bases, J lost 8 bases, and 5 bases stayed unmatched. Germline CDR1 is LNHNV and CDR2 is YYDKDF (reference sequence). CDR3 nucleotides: TGTGCCACCAGCAGAGATGGGGACAGGAGCGAAAAACTGTTTTTT. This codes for CATSRDGDRSEKLFF.

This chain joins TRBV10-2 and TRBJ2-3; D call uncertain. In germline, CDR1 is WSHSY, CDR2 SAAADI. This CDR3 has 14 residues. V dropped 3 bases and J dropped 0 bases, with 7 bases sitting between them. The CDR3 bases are TGCGCCAGCAGTGACCCTTCTAGCACAGATACGCAGTATTTT. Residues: CASSDPSSTDTQYF.

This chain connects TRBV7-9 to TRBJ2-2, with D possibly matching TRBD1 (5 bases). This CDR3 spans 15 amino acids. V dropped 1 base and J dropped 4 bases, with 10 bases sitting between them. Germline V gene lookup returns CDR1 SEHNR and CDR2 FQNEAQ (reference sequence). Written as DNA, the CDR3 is TGTGCCAGCAGCTTAGTGGCAGGGATCACCGGGGAGCTGTTTTTT. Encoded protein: CASSLVAGITGELFF. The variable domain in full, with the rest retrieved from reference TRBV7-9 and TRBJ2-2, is DTGVSQNPRHKITKRGQNVTFRCDPISEHNRLYWYRQTLGQGPEFLTYFQNEAQLEKSRLLSDRFSAERPKGSFSTLEIQRTEQGDSAMYLCASSLVAGITGELFFGEGSRLTVL.

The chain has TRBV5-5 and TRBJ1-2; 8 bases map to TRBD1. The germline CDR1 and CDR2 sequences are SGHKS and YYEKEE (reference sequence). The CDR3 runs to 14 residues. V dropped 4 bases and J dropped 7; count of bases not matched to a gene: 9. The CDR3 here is CASSPGGQVAGYTF. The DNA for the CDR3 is TGTGCCAGCAGCCCGGGGGGACAGGTCGCTGGCTACACCTTC.

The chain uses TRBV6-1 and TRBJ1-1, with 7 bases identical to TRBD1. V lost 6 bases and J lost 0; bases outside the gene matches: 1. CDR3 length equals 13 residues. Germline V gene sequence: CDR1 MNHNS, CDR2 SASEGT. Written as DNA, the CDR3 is TGTGCCAGCAGGGACAGGTTGAACACTGAAGCTTTCTTT. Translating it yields CASRDRLNTEAFF.

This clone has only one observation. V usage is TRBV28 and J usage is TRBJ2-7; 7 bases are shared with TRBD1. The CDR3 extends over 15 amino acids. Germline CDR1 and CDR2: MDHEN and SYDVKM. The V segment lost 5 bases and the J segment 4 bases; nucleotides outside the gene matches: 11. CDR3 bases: TGTGCCAGCAGTCCCCGTAGGGGGCCCTCTTACGAGCAGTACTTC. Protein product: CASSPRRGPSYEQYF.

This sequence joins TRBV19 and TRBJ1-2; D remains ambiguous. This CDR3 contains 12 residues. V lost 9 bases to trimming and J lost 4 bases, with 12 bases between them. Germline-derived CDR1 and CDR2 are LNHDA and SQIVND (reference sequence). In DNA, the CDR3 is TGTGCCAGCGCTGCGGAAACCTATGGCTACACCTTC. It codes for CASAAETYGYTF.

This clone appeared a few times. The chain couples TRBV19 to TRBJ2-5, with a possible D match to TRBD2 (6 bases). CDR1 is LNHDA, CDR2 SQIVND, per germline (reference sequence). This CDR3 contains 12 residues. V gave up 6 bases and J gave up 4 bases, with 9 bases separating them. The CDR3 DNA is TGTGCCAGTAGCCCGGGAGTAGAGACCCAGTACTTC. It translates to CASSPGVETQYF. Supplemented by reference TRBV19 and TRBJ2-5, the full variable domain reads DGGITQSPKYLFRKEGQNVTLSCEQNLNHDAMYWYRQDPGQGLRLIYYSQIVNDFQKGDIAEGYSVSREKKESFPLTVTSAQKNPTAFYLCASSPGVETQYFGPGTRLLVL.

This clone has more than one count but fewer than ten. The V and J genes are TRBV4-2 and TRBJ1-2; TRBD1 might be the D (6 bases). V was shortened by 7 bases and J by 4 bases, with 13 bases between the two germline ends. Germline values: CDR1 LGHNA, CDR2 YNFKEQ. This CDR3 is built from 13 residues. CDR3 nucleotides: TGTGCCAGCACCACGACAGGCCCCTATGGCTACACCTTC. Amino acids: CASTTTGPYGYTF.